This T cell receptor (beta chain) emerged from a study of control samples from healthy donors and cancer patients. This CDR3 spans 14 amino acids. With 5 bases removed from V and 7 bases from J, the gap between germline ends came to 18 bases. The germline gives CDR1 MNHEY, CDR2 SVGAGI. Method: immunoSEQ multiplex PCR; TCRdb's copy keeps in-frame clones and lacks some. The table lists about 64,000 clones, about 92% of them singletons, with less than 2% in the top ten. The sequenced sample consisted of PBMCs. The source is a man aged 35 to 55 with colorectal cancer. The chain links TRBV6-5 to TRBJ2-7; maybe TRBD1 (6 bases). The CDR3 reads CASSHRENTGEQYF. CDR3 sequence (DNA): TGTGCCAGCAGTCACAGGGAGAATACGGGGGAGCAGTACTTC.